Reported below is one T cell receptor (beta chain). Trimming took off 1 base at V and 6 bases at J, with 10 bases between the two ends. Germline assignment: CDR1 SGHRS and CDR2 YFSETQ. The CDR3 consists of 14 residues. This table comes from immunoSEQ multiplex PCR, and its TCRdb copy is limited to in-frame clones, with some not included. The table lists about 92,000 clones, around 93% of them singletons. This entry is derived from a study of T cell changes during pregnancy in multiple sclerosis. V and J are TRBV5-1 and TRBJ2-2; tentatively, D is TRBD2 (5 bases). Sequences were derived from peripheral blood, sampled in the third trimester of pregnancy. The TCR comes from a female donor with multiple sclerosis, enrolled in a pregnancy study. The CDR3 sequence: CASSLHGVAGELFF. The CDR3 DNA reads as TGCGCCAGCAGCTTGCACGGGGTGGCCGGGGAGCTGTTTTTT.